One and the same sample provided the 29 T cell receptor beta chains below, sequenced in a study of blood T cell repertoires in COVID-19. TCRdb's table, derived via immunoSEQ multiplex PCR, lists solely in-frame clones and lacks some. The sample holds just over 300,000 clones, about nine tenths seen once. Sequencing used PBMCs or T cells enriched from blood (not recorded which). Source of these receptors: a young woman who had recovered from COVID-19.

In DNA, the CDR3 is TGTGCCAGCAGCTTAGCGCAACCAAATGGCGGCTACACCTTC. Residues: CASSLAQPNGGYTF. The V and J genes are TRBV7-9 and TRBJ1-2; D call uncertain. Per germline, CDR1 SEHNR and CDR2 FQNEAQ (reference sequence). This CDR3 is 14 amino acids long. V was trimmed by 0 bases and J by 8 bases, leaving 13 bases between them.

This chain links TRBV7-9 with TRBJ2-1; D remains ambiguous. This CDR3 contains 15 residues. Germline assignment: CDR1 SEHNR and CDR2 FQNEAQ (reference sequence). V shed 2 bases and J shed 7 bases, with 15 bases lying between them. The CDR3 sequence: CASSLRLEVSNEQFF. The CDR3 DNA sequence: TGTGCCAGCAGCTTACGGCTAGAAGTGAGTAATGAGCAGTTCTTC.

The J gene is TRBJ2-2, the V gene TRBV4-3, with TRBD1 identical over 7 bases. Losses at the gene ends were 0 bases for V and 7 bases for J; bases not matched to a gene: 11. The CDR3 covers 17 residues. Germline lookup yields CDR1 LGHNA and CDR2 YSLEER. The chain's CDR3 is CASSQEPGQHSGGELFF. DNA for the CDR3: TGCGCCAGCAGCCAAGAGCCGGGACAGCACTCAGGCGGGGAGCTGTTTTTT.

V usage is TRBV29-1 and J usage is TRBJ2-7; perhaps TRBD1 as D (6 bases). The CDR3 length is 12 residues. The ends were cut back, 7 bases at V and 2 bases at J, with 12 bases in the middle. Per germline, CDR1 SQVTM and CDR2 ANQGSEA. CDR3 DNA: TGCAGCGCCTTAGGGGGAACCTACGAGCAGTACTTC. The encoded protein is CSALGGTYEQYF.

This clone has a single count. The V gene is TRBV28, the J gene TRBJ2-3, with D tentatively TRBD1 (6 bases). Trimming stripped 6 bases from V and 4 bases from J, with 17 bases between. Germline-derived CDR1 and CDR2 are MDHEN and SYDVKM. The CDR3 extends over 15 amino acids. CDR3 in DNA: TGTGCCAGCAGCACCCGGGACAAAGGTGCAGATACGCAGTATTTT. It yields the protein CASSTRDKGADTQYF.

The CDR3 region has the DNA TGTGCCTGGAGTCCCAGGGGGCTCTCTGAAGCTTTCTTT. Its translation: CAWSPRGLSEAFF. The chain has TRBV30 and TRBJ1-1; 8 positions agree with TRBD1. Germline assignment: CDR1 GTSNPN and CDR2 SVGIG (reference sequence). V lost 2 bases, J lost 6 bases, and 5 bases stayed unmatched. The CDR3 covers 13 residues.

This clone was observed a single time. CDR3 loop: CASSDPGTGHETQYF. DNA of the CDR3: TGTGCCAGCAGTGACCCCGGGACAGGACACGAGACCCAGTACTTC. The chain has TRBV6-1 and TRBJ2-5, with TRBD1 identical over 8 bases. Germline V gene data show CDR1 as MNHNS and CDR2 as SASEGT. The CDR3 is made up of 15 amino acids. The junction had 8 bases not matched to a gene; V was cut back by 3 bases and J by 5 bases.

The gene calls are TRBV3-1 (or the pseudogene TRBV3-2) and TRBJ1-3; possible D gene TRBD1, 6 bases. Germline CDR1 is LGHDT and CDR2 is YNNKEL (reference sequence). The CDR3 has 16 amino acids. The ends were cut back, 0 bases at V and 2 bases at J, with 11 bases in the middle. Here the CDR3 reads CASSQEATGPGNTIYF. The CDR3 DNA reads as TGTGCCAGCAGCCAAGAGGCGACAGGACCTGGAAACACCATATATTTT.

As regards this clone: This specimen includes other DNA sequences encoding the same CDR3. V usage is TRBV5-1 and J usage is TRBJ1-1; D unclear. The CDR3 loop spans 14 amino acids. Germline CDR1 and CDR2: SGHRS and YFSETQ. Trimming pared 1 base from V and 1 base from J, leaving 8 bases between. The CDR3 region has the DNA TGCGCCAGCAGCTTGACCGGTTCGAACACTGAAGCTTTCTTT. Protein: CASSLTGSNTEAFF.

The chain recombines TRBV5-1 with TRBJ2-1; TRBD2 aligns across 12 bases. The CDR3 spans 15 residues. CDR1 is SGHRS and CDR2 is YFSETQ in the germline V gene. The V gene end was trimmed by 4 bases and the J gene end by 4 bases; junction bases not matched to a gene: 3. The CDR3 sequence is CASSGGTSGYNEQFF. CDR3 sequence (DNA): TGCGCCAGCAGCGGCGGGACTAGCGGGTACAATGAGCAGTTCTTC.

V gene TRBV10-3 combines with J gene TRBJ1-1; TRBD1 aligns across 7 bases. The V segment lost 6 bases and the J segment 3 bases; nucleotides outside the gene matches: 4. Germline V gene data show CDR1 as ENHRY and CDR2 as SYGVKD. This CDR3 has 13 residues. DNA for the CDR3: TGTGCCATCAGCGAAGACAGGGACACTGAAGCTTTCTTT. Translated: CAISEDRDTEAFF.

The chain is built from TRBV4-3 and TRBJ2-5, with D tentatively TRBD1 (6 bases). The CDR3 extends over 15 amino acids. CDR1 is LGHNA, CDR2 YSLEER, per germline. V shed 5 bases and J shed 4 bases, with 17 bases lying between them. In DNA, the CDR3 is TGCGCCAGCAGCAAAAGCCGCAGGGGCGTAGAGACCCAGTACTTC. Translation: CASSKSRRGVETQYF.

The chain carries TRBV2 and TRBJ2-3; D may be TRBD2 (5 bases). This CDR3 has 16 amino acids. The germline CDR1 and CDR2 sequences are SNHLY and FYNNEI. The V gene lost 2 bases and the J gene lost 6 bases, with 18 bases spanning the gap. Here the CDR3 DNA reads TGTGCCAGCAGTGAATCCGGACTGCTTCGTTACGATACGCAGTATTTT. It yields the protein CASSESGLLRYDTQYF.

The J gene is TRBJ1-1, the V gene TRBV5-1; no clear D gene. Germline-derived CDR1 and CDR2 are SGHRS and YFSETQ. V was shortened by 0 bases and J by 0 bases, with 9 bases between the two germline ends. This CDR3 comprises 15 residues. The CDR3 DNA follows: TGCGCCAGCAGCTTGGGTGGTCAGATGAACACTGAAGCTTTCTTT. Amino acid sequence: CASSLGGQMNTEAFF. The whole variable domain, remainder taken from reference TRBV5-1 and TRBJ1-1, is KAGVTQTPRYLIKTRGQQVTLSCSPISGHRSVSWYQQTPGQGLQFLFEYFSETQRNKGNFPGRFSGRQFSNSRSEMNVSTLELGDSALYLCASSLGGQMNTEAFFGQGTRLTVV.

V is TRBV19 and J is TRBJ1-2, with D maybe TRBD1 (5 bases). This CDR3 has 17 residues. V lost 5 bases to trimming and J lost 2 bases, with 21 bases between them. Looked up from germline, CDR1 is LNHDA and CDR2 is SQIVND (reference sequence). The CDR3 sequence: CASSPRTTGMTNYGYTF. The CDR3 DNA sequence: TGTGCCAGTAGTCCGAGAACAACAGGTATGACGAACTATGGCTACACCTTC. The full variable domain, rest sourced from reference TRBV19 and TRBJ1-2, is DGGITQSPKYLFRKEGQNVTLSCEQNLNHDAMYWYRQDPGQGLRLIYYSQIVNDFQKGDIAEGYSVSREKKESFPLTVTSAQKNPTAFYLCASSPRTTGMTNYGYTFGSGTRLTVV.

The V gene is TRBV18, the J gene TRBJ2-7, with TRBD1 matching over 11 bases. The length of the CDR3 is 14 residues. Germline V gene lookup returns CDR1 KGHSH and CDR2 LQKENI. The junction had 3 bases not matched to a gene; V was cut back by 3 bases and J by 5 bases. The CDR3 spells CASSPGTGGNEQYF. The DNA of the CDR3 is TGTGCCAGCTCACCGGGGACAGGGGGGAACGAGCAGTACTTC. Full variable domain (missing parts from reference TRBV18 and TRBJ2-7): NAGVMQNPRHLVRRRGQEARLRCSPMKGHSHVYWYRQLPEEGLKFMVYLQKENIIDESGMPKERFSAEFPKEGPSILRIQQVVRGDSAAYFCASSPGTGGNEQYFGPGTRLTVT.

V gene TRBV5-1 combines with J gene TRBJ2-1; 9 positions agree with TRBD2. V trimming: 3 bases; J trimming: 10 bases; junction bases outside the gene matches: 14. From germline, CDR1 is SGHRS and CDR2 YFSETQ. The CDR3 consists of 16 residues. CDR3 residues: CASSSRGTSGWAEQFF. The DNA for the CDR3 is TGCGCCAGCAGCTCCAGGGGAACTAGCGGGTGGGCCGAGCAGTTCTTC.

This chain uses TRBV11-2 with TRBJ2-7, with TRBD2 as a possible D gene (5 bases). Germline V gene lookup returns CDR1 SGHAT and CDR2 FQNNGV. V gave up 5 bases and J gave up 2 bases, with 19 bases separating them. There are 16 residues in the CDR3. In DNA form, the CDR3 reads TGTGCCAGCAGCCCCTCGGGGTGGTCTTCAACCTACGAGCAGTACTTC. It specifies CASSPSGWSSTYEQYF.

The chain combines TRBV5-5 with TRBJ1-3, with 8 bases lining up with TRBD1. The CDR3 length is 19 residues. CDR1 is SGHKS and CDR2 is YYEKEE in the germline V gene (reference sequence). J lost 4 bases, V lost 2 bases, and 17 bases had no gene match. The CDR3 DNA reads as TGTGCCAGCAGCTTATCAAGGGCCAGGGGGCGGAGTGCAGGAAACACCATATATTTT. This codes for CASSLSRARGRSAGNTIYF. The full variable domain, its missing parts supplied by reference TRBV5-5 and TRBJ1-3, is DAGVTQSPTHLIKTRGQQVTLRCSPISGHKSVSWYQQVLGQGPQFIFQYYEKEERGRGNFPDRFSARQFPNYSSELNVNALLLGDSALYLCASSLSRARGRSAGNTIYFGEGSWLTVV.

The chain is built from TRBV5-1 and TRBJ1-1, with D unclear. The CDR3 covers 14 residues. Germline loops: CDR1 SGHRS, CDR2 YFSETQ. V lost 0 bases to trimming and J lost 2 bases, with 8 bases between them. The CDR3 sequence: CASSLANLNTEAFF. CDR3 bases: TGCGCCAGCAGCTTGGCCAATCTAAACACTGAAGCTTTCTTT. Full variable domain (rest looked up from reference TRBV5-1 and TRBJ1-1): KAGVTQTPRYLIKTRGQQVTLSCSPISGHRSVSWYQQTPGQGLQFLFEYFSETQRNKGNFPGRFSGRQFSNSRSEMNVSTLELGDSALYLCASSLANLNTEAFFGQGTRLTVV.

This clone appeared a few times. V usage is TRBV27 and J usage is TRBJ1-2, with D possibly matching TRBD1 (5 bases). The CDR3 length is 16 residues. Germline lookup yields CDR1 MNHEY and CDR2 SMNVEV (reference sequence). V shed 5 bases and J shed 2 bases, with 18 bases lying between them. The CDR3 protein is CASSRISEGPNYGYTF. The CDR3 nucleotides read TGTGCCAGCAGTCGTATTTCGGAGGGACCGAACTATGGCTACACCTTC.

This chain links TRBV5-1 with TRBJ2-1, with 7 bases identical to TRBD1. Unmatched junction bases numbered 16, after V lost 0 bases and J lost 7 bases. Germline loops: CDR1 SGHRS, CDR2 YFSETQ. The CDR3 sequence is 18 residues long. The CDR3 DNA reads as TGCGCCAGCAGCTTGGGAGAAAACAGGGGCGGTTGGATGAATGAGCAGTTCTTC. It yields the protein CASSLGENRGGWMNEQFF.

In nucleotides, the CDR3 is TGTGCCAGCAGCACAAGGGTCGGGGGAGCAGCTTTCTTT. This translates into CASSTRVGGAAFF. V is TRBV7-2 and J is TRBJ1-1, with D possibly being TRBD1 (5 bases). The ends were cut back, 5 bases at V and 10 bases at J, with 17 bases in the middle. Germline lookup yields CDR1 SGHTA and CDR2 FQGNSA. The CDR3 has 13 amino acids.

This clone was seen only once. This chain links TRBV19 with TRBJ2-7; 12 bases are shared with TRBD2. In germline, CDR1 is LNHDA, CDR2 SQIVND (reference sequence). Trimming at V came to 6 bases and at J to 5 bases, leaving 5 bases not matched to a gene. The CDR3 sequence is 14 residues long. The CDR3 protein is CASRTSGSRHEQYF. Written as DNA, the CDR3 is TGTGCCAGTAGGACTAGCGGGAGCCGGCACGAGCAGTACTTC.

The V gene is TRBV28, the J gene TRBJ2-2, with 7 bases lining up with TRBD2. The CDR3 has 17 amino acids. Germline CDR1 is MDHEN and CDR2 is SYDVKM. With 4 bases clipped from V and 6 bases from J, the junction kept 14 bases outside the gene matches. CDR3 bases: TGTGCCAGCAGTTGGGGAGCGGGGATCGGGATTGCCGGGGAGCTGTTTTTT. It codes for CASSWGAGIGIAGELFF.

This clone was picked up a small number of times. The chain carries TRBV7-2 and TRBJ1-2, with D perhaps TRBD1 (6 bases). V gave up 6 bases and J gave up 6 bases, with 20 bases separating them. Germline assignment: CDR1 SGHTA and CDR2 FQGNSA. This CDR3 has 15 amino acids. The CDR3 nucleotides read TGTGCCAGCAGTCGAAGCGGCGCAGGGGACGATGGCTACACCTTC. This encodes CASSRSGAGDDGYTF.

This clone has more than one count but fewer than ten. V usage is TRBV28 and J usage is TRBJ1-2, with TRBD1 as a possible D gene (5 bases). This CDR3 comprises 13 residues. Trimming shortened V by 2 bases and J by 5 bases, and 9 bases separated the two germline ends. In germline, CDR1 is MDHEN, CDR2 SYDVKM. For the CDR3, the DNA is TGTGCCAGCAGTTTAGTAGCAGGGTATGGCTACACCTTC. It is translated as CASSLVAGYGYTF.

This clone was observed once. This rearrangement joins TRBV15 to TRBJ1-4, with D possibly TRBD1 on 5 matching bases. The V end was cut by 0 bases, the J end by 0 bases, with 11 bases between. Germline V gene data show CDR1 as LNHNV and CDR2 as YYDKDF (reference sequence). This CDR3 is built from 17 residues. CDR3 nucleotide sequence: TGTGCCACCAGCAGAGATCGGCCGGGGGCAACTAATGAAAAACTGTTTTTT. It translates to CATSRDRPGATNEKLFF.

Here the CDR3 reads CASSQERALRVNTEAFF. Here the CDR3 DNA reads TGCGCCAGCAGCCAAGAAAGGGCCCTCAGGGTGAACACTGAAGCTTTCTTT. This rearrangement joins TRBV4-3 to TRBJ1-1; maybe TRBD1 (5 bases). Germline V gene data show CDR1 as LGHNA and CDR2 as YSLEER. V was clipped by 0 bases and J by 0 bases, with 14 bases between them. This CDR3 has 17 residues.